The 15 T cell receptor beta chains below were found in one sample sequenced in a study of shared clonotypes between healthy human individuals. The naive CD8 subset, CD45RO-negative cells positively selected for CCR7, excluded terminally differentiated effector memory CD45RA+ cells. Repertoires were generated with immunoSEQ multiplex PCR, while TCRdb's copy carries only in-frame clones and drops some. Found here are roughly 2,000,000 clones, around 93% of them singletons; the top ten hold less than 2%. The specimen was naive CD8+ T cells from PBMCs. Source of these receptors: a man in his late teens or twenties in good health. Some clones in this sample may be carry-over from other donors' samples.

The rearrangement uses TRBV5-1 and TRBJ2-7; D possibly corresponds to TRBD2 (6 bases). The CDR3 is made up of 17 amino acids. CDR1 is SGHRS and CDR2 is YFSETQ in the germline V gene. V was clipped by 5 bases and J by 2 bases, with 23 bases between them. This chain's CDR3 is CASRPAGTHYLPYEQYF. For the CDR3, the DNA is TGCGCCAGCAGACCCGCCGGGACTCACTACCTCCCCTACGAGCAGTACTTC.

As for this clone: Other DNA sequences in the sample encode the same CDR3. This chain joins TRBV19 and TRBJ2-1, with 8 bases identical to TRBD2. The germline gives CDR1 LNHDA, CDR2 SQIVND (reference sequence). Trimming at V came to 6 bases and at J to 0 bases, leaving 4 bases not matched to a gene. The CDR3 is made up of 15 amino acids. Here the CDR3 DNA reads TGTGCCAGTAGCGTAGCGGGAAGCTCCTACAATGAGCAGTTCTTC. Residues: CASSVAGSSYNEQFF.

This clone appeared a single time. The chain has TRBV28 and TRBJ2-7, with 10 bases identical to TRBD1. V dropped 2 bases and J dropped 2; count of bases not matched to a gene: 6. The CDR3 is 16 residues long. The germline V gene encodes CDR1 MDHEN and CDR2 SYDVKM. The CDR3 spells CASSLVMGQGTYEQYF. The CDR3 DNA is TGTGCCAGCAGTTTAGTCATGGGACAGGGGACCTACGAGCAGTACTTC.

The chain is built from TRBV15 and TRBJ2-1; unclear D gene. The CDR3 contains 12 residues. The V end lost 0 bases, the J end lost 10 bases, and 7 bases lay between the germline ends. Germline CDR1 LNHNV, CDR2 YYDKDF (reference sequence). DNA for the CDR3: TGTGCCACCAGCAGAGATCGAAGGGAGCAGTTCTTC. Its translation is CATSRDRREQFF. The variable domain in full, with the rest retrieved from reference TRBV15 and TRBJ2-1, is DAMVIQNPRYQVTQFGKPVTLSCSQTLNHNVMYWYQQKSSQAPKLLFHYYDKDFNNEADTPDNFQSRRPNTSFCFLDIRSPGLGDTAMYLCATSRDRREQFFGPGTRLTVL.

In regard to this clone: This same CDR3 is encoded by further DNA sequences in the sample. This sequence joins TRBV7-9 and TRBJ2-1; D uncertain. Germline-derived CDR1 and CDR2 are SEHNR and FQNEAQ (reference sequence). Trimming pared 1 base from V and 5 bases from J, leaving 3 bases between. This CDR3 comprises 12 residues. CDR3 sequence: CASSLGNNEQFF. CDR3 nucleotides: TGTGCCAGCAGCTTAGGGAACAATGAGCAGTTCTTC. The full variable domain, its missing parts supplied by reference TRBV7-9 and TRBJ2-1, is DTGVSQNPRHKITKRGQNVTFRCDPISEHNRLYWYRQTLGQGPEFLTYFQNEAQLEKSRLLSDRFSAERPKGSFSTLEIQRTEQGDSAMYLCASSLGNNEQFFGPGTRLTVL.

The chain couples TRBV27 to TRBJ2-5; D may be TRBD1 or TRBD2 (5 bases each). The length of the CDR3 is 15 residues. Germline V lookup: CDR1 MNHEY, CDR2 SMNVEV (reference sequence). Trimming stripped 8 bases from V and 1 base from J, with 17 bases between. The DNA of the CDR3 is TGTGCCAGCTCCCCGGGGCCCAACCTCCAAGAGACCCAGTACTTC. It codes for CASSPGPNLQETQYF.

To note about this clone: In the same sample, other DNA sequences code for this CDR3. The rearrangement joins TRBV7-9 to TRBJ2-2, with D possibly TRBD2 on 6 matching bases. Deletions cut 5 bases from V and 5 bases from J, with 12 bases between. Germline CDR1 SEHNR, CDR2 FQNEAQ (reference sequence). This CDR3 contains 14 residues. The CDR3 sequence is CASSPGGGTGELFF. The CDR3 DNA is TGTGCCAGCAGCCCTGGTGGGGGGACCGGGGAGCTGTTTTTT.

The chain links TRBV27 to TRBJ2-1, with TRBD2 matching 7 bases. The germline V gene has CDR1 MNHEY and CDR2 SMNVEV (reference sequence). The CDR3 runs 15 residues. With 5 bases clipped from V and 6 bases from J, the junction kept 10 bases outside the gene matches. CDR3 in amino acids: CASSSLAGGRNEQFF. The CDR3 region has the DNA TGTGCCAGCAGTAGCTTAGCGGGTGGGCGCAATGAGCAGTTCTTC.

The genes are TRBV11-2 and TRBJ1-1; TRBD1 matches 10 bases. The V segment lost 6 bases and the J segment 3 bases; nucleotides outside the gene matches: 16. The V gene's germline CDR1 is SGHAT and CDR2 FQNNGV. The CDR3 is 18 amino acids. CDR3 DNA sequence: TGTGCCAGCAGTCAATATCCGGCGCGGGACAGGGGTGACACTGAAGCTTTCTTT. Protein: CASSQYPARDRGDTEAFF.

The chain joins TRBV18 to TRBJ2-3; D might be TRBD2 (6 bases). Germline CDR1 KGHSH, CDR2 LQKENI. The CDR3 loop spans 15 amino acids. V was trimmed by 4 bases and J by 0 bases, leaving 11 bases between them. CDR3 protein: CASSLGLPSTDTQYF. The DNA of the CDR3 is TGTGCCAGCTCACTCGGACTACCGAGCACAGATACGCAGTATTTT.

Note on this clone: Distinct nucleotide sequences in the sample also encode this CDR3. CDR3 bases: TGTGCCTCTTCCCCCTACAATGAGCAGTTCTTC. Translating gives CASSPYNEQFF. The J gene is TRBJ2-1, the V gene TRBV28; no definite D call. The germline V gene has CDR1 MDHEN and CDR2 SYDVKM. This CDR3 region has 11 residues. Trimming cost V 11 bases and J 2 bases, with 7 bases left between them. Full variable domain (outside the CDR3, taken from reference TRBV28 and TRBJ2-1): DVKVTQSSRYLVKRTGEKVFLECVQDMDHENMFWYRQDPGLGLRLIYFSYDVKMKEKGDIPEGYSVSREKKERFSLILESASTNQTSMYLCASSPYNEQFFGPGTRLTVL.

This clone showed up just a few times. The chain uses TRBV4-3 and TRBJ1-5; D remains unclear. There are 15 residues in the CDR3. V was shortened by 0 bases and J by 7 bases, with 13 bases between the two germline ends. Germline-derived CDR1 and CDR2 are LGHNA and YSLEER. CDR3 sequence reads: CASSQERIAGQPQHF. The CDR3 DNA reads TGCGCCAGCAGCCAAGAAAGGATAGCGGGGCAGCCCCAGCATTTT.

This clone was counted once. This chain uses TRBV9 with TRBJ2-1, with 13 bases lining up with TRBD2. Trimming at V came to 4 bases and at J to 5 bases, leaving 15 bases not matched to a gene. The CDR3 loop spans 19 amino acids. Germline V gene sequence: CDR1 SGDLS, CDR2 YYNGEE. The CDR3 coding sequence is TGTGCCAGCAGCCCCCCGGGGGGGACTAGCGGGGTATATGACAATGAGCAGTTCTTC. Translation gives CASSPPGGTSGVYDNEQFF.

CDR3 in DNA: TGTGCCAGCAGTGCTTACAGGGGGGACAACGAGCAGTACTTC. Its protein product is CASSAYRGDNEQYF. The gene calls are TRBV6-5 and TRBJ2-7, with 8 nucleotides matching TRBD1. Germline V gene lookup returns CDR1 MNHEY and CDR2 SVGAGI. CDR3 size: 14 residues. J lost 5 bases, V lost 5 bases, and 8 bases had no gene match.

The J gene is TRBJ1-5, the V gene TRBV7-8, with TRBD1 identical over 9 bases. Germline CDR1 is SGHVS and CDR2 is FQNEAQ. J was trimmed by 6 bases and V by 2 bases; bases with no gene match: 5. CDR3 length: 15 residues. DNA for the CDR3: TGTGCCAGCAGCTTAAGTACAGGGGGCTCTCAGCCCCAGCATTTT. Its translation: CASSLSTGGSQPQHF.